This T cell receptor (beta chain) was recovered during a study of OX40 agonist ivuxolimab in advanced cancers. V was shortened by 1 base and J by 10 bases, with 11 bases between the two germline ends. CDR1 is LNHDA, CDR2 SQIVND, per germline (reference sequence). CDR3 length equals 13 residues. This clone is deemed medium-sized (0.01 to 0.1%). Some clones are missing from TCRdb's copy, which holds only in-frame ones; the method was immunoSEQ multiplex PCR. The repertoire holds 25,000 to 30,000 clones, with 80% to 85% as singletons. The clonotype originates from an adult with an advanced solid tumor such as melanoma, head and neck, liver or kidney cancer. The starting material was CD4+ or CD8+ T cells sorted from blood, obtained in a trial of the OX40 agonist ivuxolimab. The rearrangement links TRBV19 to TRBJ2-4; D remains ambiguous. CDR3 DNA: TGTGCCAGTAGTATAGGGTCAGGTCAAATTCAGTACTTC. Its translation: CASSIGSGQIQYF.